A selection of T cell receptor beta chains follows, all from one sample in a study of vaccination and CD4 T cells after COVID-19. One entry per CDR3 protein, called by TCRdb with MiXCR from the PCR reads. The repertoire holds 15,000 to 20,000 distinct CDR3 sequences, with 45% to 50% as singletons. Which antigens these TCRs recognize remains unknown. Sample: CD4+ T cells from blood, cultured in vitro. The receptors shown here come from a human donor who had recovered from COVID-19. The CDR3 runs from the conserved cysteine through the conserved F or W. A D gene is named only where the DNA matches it firmly. A clone size is listed for some rows: how often the clone was seen (once, few, many), or a class if it is expanded.

CDR3 protein: CASRKLVGPTTSNQPQHF; CDR3 DNA: TGTGCCAGCAGGAAACTGGTAGGACCGACTACTAGCAATCAGCCCCAGCATTTT; V gene: TRBV6-1; D gene: -; J gene: TRBJ1-5; clone size: -
CDR3 protein: CASSYSRPDSNTEAFF; CDR3 DNA: TGTGCCAGCAGTTACTCGAGGCCAGACTCTAACACTGAAGCTTTCTTT; V gene: TRBV6-5; D gene: -; J gene: TRBJ1-1; clone size: -
CDR3 protein: CASSLPQRGTGELFF; CDR3 DNA: TGCGCCAGCAGCTTGCCACAGAGGGGCACCGGGGAGCTGTTTTTT; V gene: TRBV5-1; D gene: -; J gene: TRBJ2-2; clone size: few
CDR3 protein: CSARDPGTDTQYF; CDR3 DNA: TGCAGTGCTAGAGATCCGGGCACAGATACGCAGTATTTT; V gene: TRBV20-1; D gene: -; J gene: TRBJ2-3; clone size: -
CDR3 protein: CASSFSRKETQYF; CDR3 DNA: TGTGCCAGCAGTTTCAGCAGGAAAGAGACCCAGTACTTC; V gene: TRBV12-3/TRBV12-4; D gene: -; J gene: TRBJ2-5; clone size: -
CDR3 protein: CSARGGSLNTEAFF; CDR3 DNA: TGCAGTGCTAGAGGTGGGAGCCTGAACACTGAAGCTTTCTTT; V gene: TRBV20-1; D gene: -; J gene: TRBJ1-1; clone size: -
CDR3 protein: CASGRTSGRFYEQYF; CDR3 DNA: TGTGCTAGTGGCCGGACTAGCGGGAGGTTCTACGAGCAGTACTTC; V gene: TRBV12-5; D gene: TRBD2; J gene: TRBJ2-7; clone size: -
CDR3 protein: CASSLADGYGYTF; CDR3 DNA: TGTGCCAGCAGTTTAGCCGATGGGTATGGCTACACCTTC; V gene: TRBV28; D gene: -; J gene: TRBJ1-2; clone size: -
CDR3 protein: CASSPSLAGGTWQYF; CDR3 DNA: TGTGCCAGCTCACCATCACTAGCGGGAGGTACGTGGCAGTACTTC; V gene: TRBV18; D gene: TRBD2; J gene: TRBJ2-7; clone size: -
CDR3 protein: CASSYRGSPLHF; CDR3 DNA: TGTGCCAGCAGTTACAGGGGTTCACCCCTCCACTTT; V gene: TRBV6-5; D gene: -; J gene: TRBJ1-6; clone size: few
CDR3 protein: CASSETGSSGANVLTF; CDR3 DNA: TGTGCCAGCAGTGAAACAGGGAGCTCTGGGGCCAACGTCCTGACTTTC; V gene: TRBV6-1; D gene: -; J gene: TRBJ2-6; clone size: medium-sized
CDR3 protein: CASSLRGASYEQYF; CDR3 DNA: TGTGCCAGCAGCTTACGGGGGGCTTCCTACGAGCAGTACTTC; V gene: TRBV7-6; D gene: -; J gene: TRBJ2-7; clone size: -